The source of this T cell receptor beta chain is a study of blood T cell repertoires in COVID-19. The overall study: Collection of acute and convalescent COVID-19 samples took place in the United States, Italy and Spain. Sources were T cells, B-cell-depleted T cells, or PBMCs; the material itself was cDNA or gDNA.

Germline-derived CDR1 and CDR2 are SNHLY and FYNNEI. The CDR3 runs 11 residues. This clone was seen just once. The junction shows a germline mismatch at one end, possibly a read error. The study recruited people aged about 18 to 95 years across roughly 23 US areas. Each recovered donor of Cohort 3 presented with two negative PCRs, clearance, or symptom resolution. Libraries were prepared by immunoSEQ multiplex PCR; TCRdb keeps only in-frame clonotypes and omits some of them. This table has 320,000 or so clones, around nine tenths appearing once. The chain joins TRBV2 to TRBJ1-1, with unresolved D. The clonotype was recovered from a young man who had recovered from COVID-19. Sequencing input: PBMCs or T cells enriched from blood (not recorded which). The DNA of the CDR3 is TGTGCCAGCACCCTCCGAGACCTTACTATTTTT. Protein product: CASTLRDLTIF. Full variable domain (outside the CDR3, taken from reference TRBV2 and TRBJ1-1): EPEVTQTPSHQVTQMGQEVILRCVPISNHLYFYWYRQILGQKVEFLVSFYNNEISEKSEIFDDQFSVERPDGSNFTLKIRSTKLEDSAMYFCASTLRDLTIFGQGTRLTVV.